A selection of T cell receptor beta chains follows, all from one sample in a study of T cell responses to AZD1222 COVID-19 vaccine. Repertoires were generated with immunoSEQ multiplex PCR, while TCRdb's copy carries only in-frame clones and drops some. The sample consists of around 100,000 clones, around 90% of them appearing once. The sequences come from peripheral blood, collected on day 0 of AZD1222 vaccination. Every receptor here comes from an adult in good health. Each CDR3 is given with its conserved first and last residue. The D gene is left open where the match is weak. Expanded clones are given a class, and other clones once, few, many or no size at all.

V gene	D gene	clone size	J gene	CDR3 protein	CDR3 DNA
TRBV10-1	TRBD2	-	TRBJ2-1	CASSDPAGGRSNEQFF	TGCGCCAGCAGTGATCCTGCGGGAGGAAGAAGCAATGAGCAGTTCTTC
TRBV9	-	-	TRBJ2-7	CASSGIGTEQYF	TGTGCCAGCAGCGGAATCGGGACAGAGCAGTACTTC
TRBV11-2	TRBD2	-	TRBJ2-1	CASKWSSGRWEQFF	TGTGCCAGCAAATGGAGTAGCGGGAGATGGGAGCAGTTCTTC
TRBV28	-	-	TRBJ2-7	CASSWDSLGFEQYF	TGTGCCAGCAGTTGGGACTCCCTGGGCTTCGAGCAGTACTTC
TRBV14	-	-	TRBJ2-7	CASSQSYQLSDEQYF	TGTGCCAGCAGCCAAAGCTACCAACTAAGCGACGAGCAGTACTTC
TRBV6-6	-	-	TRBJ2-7	CASSRQTYEQYF	TGTGCCAGCAGTCGACAGACCTACGAGCAGTACTTC
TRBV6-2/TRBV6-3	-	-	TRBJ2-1	CASSYLETPGGGQFF	TGTGCCAGCAGTTATTTAGAGACCCCCGGCGGAGGGCAGTTCTTC
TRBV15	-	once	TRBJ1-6	CATSRAGIAYNSPLHF	TGTGCCACCAGCAGAGCGGGGATCGCTTATAATTCACCCCTCCACTTT
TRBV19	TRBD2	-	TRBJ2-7	CASRLAGGSTYEQYF	TGTGCCAGTAGGCTAGCGGGAGGATCCACCTACGAGCAGTACTTC
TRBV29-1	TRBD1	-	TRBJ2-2	CSVRGQGTGELFF	TGCAGCGTTAGGGGACAGGGGACCGGGGAGCTGTTTTTT
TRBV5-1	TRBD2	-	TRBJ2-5	CASSRASGVQETQYF	TGCGCCAGCAGCAGGGCTAGCGGGGTCCAAGAGACCCAGTACTTC
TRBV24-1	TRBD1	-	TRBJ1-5	CATSDFPPRTGVRNQPQHF	TGTGCCACCAGTGATTTCCCCCCTAGGACAGGGGTTCGCAATCAGCCCCAGCATTTT
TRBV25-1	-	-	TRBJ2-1	CASSPAGSSYNEQFF	TGTGCCAGCAGCCCAGCGGGCAGCTCCTACAATGAGCAGTTCTTC
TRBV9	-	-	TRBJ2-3	CASSVGLPKFDTQYF	TGTGCCAGCAGCGTTGGACTACCAAAGTTTGATACGCAGTATTTT
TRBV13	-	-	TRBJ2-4	CASSSKLAKNIQYF	TGTGCCAGCAGTTCAAAACTAGCCAAAAACATTCAGTACTTC
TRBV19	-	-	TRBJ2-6	CAASLPWAGANVLTF	TGTGCCGCTTCCCTTCCTTGGGCCGGGGCCAACGTCCTGACTTTC
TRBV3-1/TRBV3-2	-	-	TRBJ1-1	CASSQDPLMNTEAFF	TGTGCCAGCAGCCAAGATCCCCTAATGAACACTGAAGCTTTCTTT
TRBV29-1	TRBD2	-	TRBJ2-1	CSVGGLLAGDEQFF	TGCAGCGTTGGCGGTTTGCTAGCGGGAGATGAGCAGTTCTTC
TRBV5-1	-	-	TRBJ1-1	CASSLDRMNTEAFF	TGCGCCAGCAGCTTGGACAGGATGAACACTGAAGCTTTCTTT
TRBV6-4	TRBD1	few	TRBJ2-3	CASSPTGGTDTQYF	TGTGCCAGCAGCCCAACAGGGGGCACAGATACGCAGTATTTT
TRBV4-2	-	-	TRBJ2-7	CASSQDLEQYF	TGTGCCAGCAGCCAAGATCTCGAGCAGTACTTC
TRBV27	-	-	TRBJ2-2	CASSLQSTGELFF	TGTGCCAGCAGTTTGCAGTCCACCGGGGAGCTGTTTTTT
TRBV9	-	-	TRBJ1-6	CASSGFGTYNSPLHF	TGTGCCAGCAGCGGATTCGGAACGTATAATTCACCCCTCCACTTT
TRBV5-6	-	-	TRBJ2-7	CASSTKYEQYF	TGTGCCAGCAGCACTAAATACGAGCAGTACTTC
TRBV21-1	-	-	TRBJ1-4	CASSKARSEAEHNEKLFF	TGTGCCAGCAGCAAAGCCCGCTCGGAGGCGGAACATAATGAAAAACTGTTTTTT
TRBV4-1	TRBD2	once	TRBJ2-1	CASSPVPTSGSGNEQFF	TGCGCCAGCAGCCCCGTCCCTACTAGCGGGAGTGGGAATGAGCAGTTCTTC
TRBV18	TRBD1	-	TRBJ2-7	CASTNRGLGEQYF	TGTGCCAGCACTAACAGGGGGCTTGGCGAGCAGTACTTC
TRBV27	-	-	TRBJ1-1	CASSLWEGGSAFF	TGTGCCAGCAGTTTATGGGAGGGGGGATCAGCTTTCTTT
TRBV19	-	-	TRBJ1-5	CASEGGTTNQPQHF	TGTGCCAGTGAGGGCGGGACAACAAATCAGCCCCAGCATTTT
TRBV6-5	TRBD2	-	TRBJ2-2	CASRPGLVGGELFF	TGTGCCAGCAGGCCCGGACTAGTCGGCGGGGAGCTGTTTTTT
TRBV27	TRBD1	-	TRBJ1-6	CASSPTTGPRVSPLHF	TGTGCCAGCAGCCCGACGACAGGGCCTAGGGTATCACCCCTCCACTTT
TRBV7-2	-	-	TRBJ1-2	CASSLNSGLLGGYTF	TGTGCCAGCAGCTTGAACTCGGGCCTCCTGGGGGGCTACACCTTC
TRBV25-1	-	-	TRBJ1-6	CASSFGFNSPLHF	TGTGCCAGCAGTTTCGGGTTCAATTCACCCCTCCACTTT
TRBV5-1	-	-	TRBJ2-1	CASSLLGGNEQFF	TGCGCCAGCAGCTTGTTAGGGGGCAATGAGCAGTTCTTC
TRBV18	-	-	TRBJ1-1	CASSPITGENTEAFF	TGTGCCAGCTCACCAATCACAGGAGAGAACACTGAAGCTTTCTTT
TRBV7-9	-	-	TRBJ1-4	CASSLNEKLFF	TGTGCCAGCAGCTTAAATGAAAAACTGTTTTTT
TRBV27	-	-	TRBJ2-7	CASRTGLTSSYEQYF	TGTGCCAGCAGGACTGGACTTACCAGCTCCTACGAGCAGTACTTC
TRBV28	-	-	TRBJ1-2	CASSLRVQTYGYTF	TGTGCCAGCAGCCTAAGAGTGCAGACATATGGCTACACCTTC
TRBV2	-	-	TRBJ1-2	CASSENRPLDPNYGYTF	TGTGCCAGCAGTGAAAACAGGCCCCTCGATCCTAACTATGGCTACACCTTC
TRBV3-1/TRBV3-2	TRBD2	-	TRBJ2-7	CASSLRLAETSYEQYF	TGTGCCAGCAGCCTACGACTAGCGGAGACCTCCTACGAGCAGTACTTC
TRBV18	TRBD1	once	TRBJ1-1	CASSPGQDRMNTEAFF	TGTGCCAGCTCACCCGGACAGGACCGTATGAACACTGAAGCTTTCTTT
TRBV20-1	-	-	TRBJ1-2	CSASFVWEDGYTF	TGCAGTGCTAGTTTCGTATGGGAGGATGGCTACACCTTC
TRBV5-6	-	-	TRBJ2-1	CASRTQGVIYNEQFF	TGTGCCAGCAGGACCCAAGGGGTTATCTACAATGAGCAGTTCTTC
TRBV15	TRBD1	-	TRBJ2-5	CATSREGTGGETQYF	TGTGCCACCAGCAGAGAAGGGACAGGGGGGGAGACCCAGTACTTC
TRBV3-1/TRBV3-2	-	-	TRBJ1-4	CASSLATNEKLFF	TGTGCCAGCAGCCTAGCAACTAATGAAAAACTGTTTTTT
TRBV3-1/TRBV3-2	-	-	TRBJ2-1	CASSPRIATNEQFF	TGTGCCAGCAGCCCTCGGATTGCGACTAATGAGCAGTTCTTC
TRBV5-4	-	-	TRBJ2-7	CASSFTTWEGGAQYF	TGTGCCAGCAGCTTTACTACCTGGGAAGGAGGCGCGCAGTACTTC
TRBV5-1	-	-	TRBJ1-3	CASSPDGYSGNTIYF	TGCGCCAGCAGCCCTGACGGTTACTCTGGAAACACCATATATTTT
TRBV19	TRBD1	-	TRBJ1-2	CASSMSRGDYGYTF	TGTGCCAGTAGTATGAGCAGGGGGGACTATGGCTACACCTTC
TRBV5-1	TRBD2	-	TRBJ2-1	CASSRQPGLAGDEQFF	TGCGCCAGCAGCCGCCAACCGGGACTAGCGGGAGATGAGCAGTTCTTC
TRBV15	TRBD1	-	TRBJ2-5	CATSRGQGGETQYF	TGTGCCACCAGCAGGGGACAGGGGGGGGAGACCCAGTACTTC
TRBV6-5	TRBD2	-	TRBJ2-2	CASSYEAGGGGELFF	TGTGCCAGCAGTTACGAAGCGGGAGGCGGCGGGGAGCTGTTTTTT
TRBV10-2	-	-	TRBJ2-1	CASRIYNEQFF	TGCGCCAGCAGAATCTACAATGAGCAGTTCTTC
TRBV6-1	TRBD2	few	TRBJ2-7	CASSETREGLYEQYF	TGTGCCAGCAGTGAAACGAGGGAGGGCCTCTACGAGCAGTACTTC
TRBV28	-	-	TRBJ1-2	CASSPTVYYGYTF	TGTGCCAGCAGTCCGACAGTCTATTATGGCTACACCTTC
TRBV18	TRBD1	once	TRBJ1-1	CASSTRGTANTEAFF	TGTGCCAGCTCTACCCGTGGGACAGCAAACACTGAAGCTTTCTTT
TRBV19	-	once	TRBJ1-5	CASSIRTLTGEGLPQHF	TGTGCCAGTAGTATAAGGACCCTTACAGGTGAGGGCTTGCCCCAGCATTTT